The T cell receptor (beta chain) described here comes from a study of T cells after posttransplantation cyclophosphamide. General observations from the study: Tissue-infiltrating T cells from skin or gut overlapped little with blood T cells. Recipient CMV seropositivity and CMV reactivation strongly tracked TRB clonality.

As regards this clone: Its target is not known.

A marrow graft followed busulfan-fludarabine conditioning, with cyclophosphamide on days +3 and +4. Germline loops: CDR1 SEHNR, CDR2 FQNEAQ (reference sequence). V lost 5 bases to trimming and J lost 0 bases, with 13 bases between them. CDR3 length equals 15 residues. Clones were sequenced by immunoSEQ multiplex PCR, and TCRdb holds only the in-frame ones, with some missing. The sample records about 10,000 clones, around 84% being singletons. Sequenced here: PBMCs, sampled roughly 2,000 days after a stem cell transplant with posttransplant cyclophosphamide. This sequence joins TRBV7-9 and TRBJ1-1, with a weak D call TRBD1 (5 bases). The clonotype originates from a female patient between 40 and 55 years old who received an allogeneic stem cell transplant from a related donor, was CMV-positive, and had no GVHD. The graft donor may account for some of the T cells. The CDR3 sequence: CASSPGGTMNTEAFF. The CDR3 region has the DNA TGTGCCAGCAGCCCCGGGGGGACCATGAACACTGAAGCTTTCTTT.